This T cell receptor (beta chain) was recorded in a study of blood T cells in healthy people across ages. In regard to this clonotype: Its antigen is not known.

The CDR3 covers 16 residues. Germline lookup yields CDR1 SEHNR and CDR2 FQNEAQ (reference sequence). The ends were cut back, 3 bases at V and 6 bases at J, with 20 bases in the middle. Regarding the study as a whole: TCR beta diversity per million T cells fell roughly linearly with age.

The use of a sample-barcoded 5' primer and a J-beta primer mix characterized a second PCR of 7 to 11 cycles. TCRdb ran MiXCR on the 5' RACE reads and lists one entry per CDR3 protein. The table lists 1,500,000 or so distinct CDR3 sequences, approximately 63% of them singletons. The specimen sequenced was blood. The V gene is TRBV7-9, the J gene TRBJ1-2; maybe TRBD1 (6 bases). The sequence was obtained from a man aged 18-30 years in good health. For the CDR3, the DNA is TGTGCCAGCAGCTTCATCCTGACTGCAGGGGCGGATGGCTACACCTTC. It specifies CASSFILTAGADGYTF.